A selection of T cell receptor beta chains follows, all from one sample in a study of blood T cell repertoires in COVID-19. Assay: immunoSEQ multiplex PCR; the TCRdb copy retains only in-frame clones and omits some. The table records about 160,000 clones, around 83% of them present only once. The sequencing input was peripheral blood. All receptors derive from a man in his forties with acute or convalescent COVID-19. Both conserved end residues are part of each CDR3. Each record gives: V gene, J gene, CDR3 length, CDR3 protein.

v_gene: TRBV24-1; j_gene: TRBJ1-1; len: 13; CDR3aa: CATRETDNTEAFF
v_gene: TRBV5-1; j_gene: TRBJ1-5; len: 15; CDR3aa: CASSSGGTDNQPQHF
v_gene: TRBV11-2; j_gene: TRBJ1-1; len: 15; CDR3aa: CASSLGARELDEAFF
v_gene: TRBV2; j_gene: TRBJ2-1; len: 15; CDR3aa: CASGRDRFPRNEQFF
v_gene: TRBV6-5; j_gene: TRBJ1-1; len: 14; CDR3aa: CASSKGGFGTEAFF
v_gene: TRBV6-1; j_gene: TRBJ2-7; len: 15; CDR3aa: CASSETLQYSYEQYF
v_gene: TRBV2; j_gene: TRBJ1-2; len: 14; CDR3aa: CASSEGTGRSGYTF
v_gene: TRBV4-3; j_gene: TRBJ2-7; len: 13; CDR3aa: CASSKSVSYEQYF
v_gene: TRBV9; j_gene: TRBJ2-5; len: 15; CDR3aa: CASSVGSGYQETQYF
v_gene: TRBV29-1; j_gene: TRBJ2-1; len: 16; CDR3aa: CSAVRSTSGVGNEQFF
v_gene: TRBV2; j_gene: TRBJ2-1; len: 15; CDR3aa: CASTKRASGEGEQFF
v_gene: TRBV5-1; j_gene: TRBJ1-3; len: 17; CDR3aa: CASSLGTGQASGNTIYF
v_gene: TRBV6-6; j_gene: TRBJ2-1; len: 15; CDR3aa: CASSSPRAGGQEQFF
v_gene: TRBV12-5; j_gene: TRBJ2-1; len: 14; CDR3aa: CASALTQSYNEQFF
v_gene: TRBV19; j_gene: TRBJ1-2; len: 13; CDR3aa: CASKDQADYGYTF
v_gene: TRBV11-3; j_gene: TRBJ2-5; len: 15; CDR3aa: CASSSGQGRLETQYF
v_gene: TRBV7-2; j_gene: TRBJ2-7; len: 14; CDR3aa: CASSLMASYPEQYF